This T cell receptor beta chain came from a study of CD8+CD57+ T cells in acquired aplastic anemia. Study as a whole: Yields of DNA that came from sorted CD4+ and CD8+ cells averaged roughly 3.3 ug.

Sequencing was done on patients that had shown CD8+CD57+ cell expansion by flow cytometry. TCR beta VDJ combinations and CDR3 sequences were profiled from genomic DNA. TCRdb independently ran MiXCR on the reads; one entry per CDR3 protein. The sample consists of approximately 190,000 distinct CDR3 sequences, just under 50% of them appearing once. This clonotype was seen many times. The CDR3 totals 13 residues. From germline, CDR1 is SGHRS and CDR2 YFSETQ. With V trimmed by 4 bases and J by 8 bases, 8 bases remained unmatched. The gene calls are TRBV5-1 and TRBJ1-2; TRBD1 matches 7 bases. This TCR was sampled from a human donor with aplastic anemia. Sequenced sample: sorted CD4+, CD8+, or CD8+CD57+ T cells (not recorded which) from PBMCs. The DNA for the CDR3 is TGCGCCAGCAGCCCTACTACAGGGGTAGGCTACACCTTC. It is translated as CASSPTTGVGYTF.